Below are 32 T cell receptor beta chains sequenced from a single sample in a study of CD8 T cells in ankylosing spondylitis. From the 5' RACE reads, TCRdb called clonotypes with MiXCR, one entry per CDR3 protein. The data contain more than 150,000 distinct CDR3 sequences, about 18% of them singletons. The sample comprised blood, either unsorted or a sorted T cell fraction (not recorded which). The receptors shown here come from a male donor aged 5-29 years with ankylosing spondylitis or in good health (not recorded which).

The sample holds many counts of this clonotype. The rearrangement uses TRBV12-3 or TRBV12-4 and TRBJ2-1, with a tentative D call TRBD1 (5 bases). Trimming took off 3 bases at V and 4 bases at J, with 19 bases between the two ends. The CDR3 runs 17 residues. The CDR3 protein is CASSFKSAGISYNEQFF. Here the CDR3 DNA reads TGTGCCAGCAGTTTTAAGTCTGCAGGGATTTCGTACAATGAGCAGTTCTTC.

Many counts were recorded for this clonotype. The chain employs TRBV7-2 and TRBJ2-3; no clear D. This CDR3 spans 15 amino acids. Germline V gene data show CDR1 as SGHTA and CDR2 as FQGNSA. V was trimmed by 1 base and J by 0 bases, leaving 8 bases between them. The DNA for the CDR3 is TGTGCCAGCAGCTTAGTTGGCAGAAGCACAGATACGCAGTATTTT. Its protein product is CASSLVGRSTDTQYF.

This clonotype was found many times. The chain employs TRBV7-3 and TRBJ2-1, with no clear D. This CDR3 region has 14 residues. Germline CDR1 and CDR2: SGHTA and FQGTGA. Between the trimmed V and J ends, which lost 4 bases and 6 bases, there was a span of 13 bases. CDR3 in amino acids: CASSSYLDSNEQFF. CDR3 sequence (DNA): TGTGCCAGCAGCTCATATCTAGACTCCAATGAGCAGTTCTTC.

The sample holds many counts of this clonotype. CDR3 DNA: TGTGCCAGCAGCTCCCACAGGGAACAAGAGACCCAGTACTTC. This encodes CASSSHREQETQYF. The genes are TRBV12-3 or TRBV12-4 and TRBJ2-5; weak D call: TRBD1 (6 bases). Trimming took off 6 bases at V and 2 bases at J, with 13 bases between the two ends. The CDR3 is made up of 14 amino acids.

This clonotype was seen at least ten times. The chain is built from TRBV7-2 and TRBJ2-1, with no clear D. Trimming left V 1 base short and J 5 bases short, with 9 bases between. Looked up from germline, CDR1 is SGHTA and CDR2 is FQGNSA. The length of the CDR3 is 14 residues. Here the CDR3 reads CASSLDNGNNEQFF. The CDR3 DNA follows: TGTGCCAGCAGCTTAGATAACGGCAACAATGAGCAGTTCTTC.

This clonotype was seen many times. The V call is TRBV11-2, the J call TRBJ2-5; no definite D call. This CDR3 has 11 residues. CDR1 is SGHAT, CDR2 FQNNGV, per germline. The ends were cut back, 2 bases at V and 5 bases at J, with 3 bases in the middle. CDR3 amino acids: CASSLTETQYF. CDR3 coding DNA: TGTGCCAGCAGCTTAACGGAGACCCAGTACTTC.

The table lists this clonotype with many counts. The chain combines TRBV19 with TRBJ2-1; D is perhaps TRBD1 or TRBD2 (6 bases each). V was pared by 8 bases and J by 5 bases, with 22 bases between. This CDR3 region has 16 residues. Per the germline V gene, CDR1 is LNHDA and CDR2 is SQIVND (reference sequence). CDR3 sequence reads: CASLQGSAAGNNEQFF. DNA for the CDR3: TGTGCCAGTCTACAGGGCTCGGCCGCGGGGAACAATGAGCAGTTCTTC.

The chain employs TRBV25-1 and TRBJ2-1; TRBD2 agrees at 7 bases. V was clipped by 1 base and J by 4 bases; unmatched bases: 7. The CDR3 totals 16 residues. CDR1 is MGHDK, CDR2 SYGVNS, per germline. The chain's CDR3 is CASSESAGARYNEQFF. As DNA, the CDR3 is TGTGCCAGCAGTGAATCCGCGGGAGCCAGATACAATGAGCAGTTCTTC. Supplemented by reference TRBV25-1 and TRBJ2-1, the full variable domain reads EADIYQTPRYLVIGTGKKITLECSQTMGHDKMYWYQQDPGMELHLIHYSYGVNSTEKGDLSSESTVSRIRTEHFPLTLESARPSHTSQYLCASSESAGARYNEQFFGPGTRLTVL.

This clonotype was seen repeatedly, ten times or more. The V gene is TRBV24-1, the J gene TRBJ1-2; a weak D match, TRBD1 (5 bases). V was trimmed by 3 bases and J by 8 bases, leaving 15 bases between them. Per germline, CDR1 KGHDR and CDR2 SFDVKD. The CDR3 consists of 14 residues. The CDR3 reads CATSDGDRVWGYTF. As DNA, the CDR3 is TGTGCCACCAGTGATGGGGACCGCGTTTGGGGCTACACCTTC.

This clonotype was seen at least ten times. The DNA for the CDR3 is TGTGCCAGCAGCTTAGGGGGGTATAATTCACCCCTCCACTTT. It codes for CASSLGGYNSPLHF. This chain links TRBV13 with TRBJ1-6; D call uncertain. The V gene's germline CDR1 is PRHDT and CDR2 FYEKMQ (reference sequence). V was clipped by 0 bases and J by 4 bases, with 4 bases between them. The length of the CDR3 is 14 residues.

This clonotype has at least ten counts. The chain is built from TRBV7-2 and TRBJ2-1; 7 bases line up with TRBD2. The length of the CDR3 is 19 residues. The germline V gene has CDR1 SGHTA and CDR2 FQGNSA. J gave up 2 bases and V 0 bases, and 13 bases lay outside the gene matches. CDR3 in amino acids: CASSLASPHSSGPYNEQFF. The CDR3 DNA is TGTGCCAGCAGCTTAGCGAGCCCGCATTCTAGCGGACCCTACAATGAGCAGTTCTTC.

This clonotype was seen at least ten times. The rearrangement joins TRBV20-1 to TRBJ2-7, with D unclear. The V and J ends lost 3 bases and 0 bases respectively, with 3 bases between them. Per the germline V gene, CDR1 is DFQATT and CDR2 is SNEGSKA (reference sequence). The CDR3 spans 11 residues. DNA for the CDR3: TGCAGTGCTAGCCCCTCCTACGAGCAGTACTTC. This encodes CSASPSYEQYF.

In its sample, this clonotype was seen many times. V and J are TRBV15 and TRBJ2-2; possible D gene TRBD2, 6 bases. Germline V gene data show CDR1 as LNHNV and CDR2 as YYDKDF (reference sequence). This CDR3 is 15 amino acids long. Trimming cost V 0 bases and J 12 bases, with 17 bases left between them. In DNA form, the CDR3 reads TGTGCCACCAGCAGAGATCTGGTCGGGACTGATAAGCTGTTTTTT. Translated, it gives CATSRDLVGTDKLFF. The whole variable domain, filled in from reference TRBV15 and TRBJ2-2, reads DAMVIQNPRYQVTQFGKPVTLSCSQTLNHNVMYWYQQKSSQAPKLLFHYYDKDFNNEADTPDNFQSRRPNTSFCFLDIRSPGLGDTAMYLCATSRDLVGTDKLFFGEGSRLTVL.

For this clonotype: Possible read error: a much larger clone is one base away. V usage is TRBV5-1 and J usage is TRBJ2-1; perhaps D is TRBD1 or TRBD2 (5 bases each). The germline V gene encodes CDR1 SGHRS and CDR2 YFSETQ. This CDR3 has 14 amino acids. Trimming took off 4 bases at V and 5 bases at J, with 13 bases between the two ends. The CDR3 loop is CASSPWGYNNEQFF. CDR3 coding DNA: TGCGCCAGCAGCCCCTGGGGGTATAACAATGAGCAGTTCTTC.

This clonotype was seen a few times. The rearrangement joins TRBV27 to TRBJ2-1; TRBD2 agrees at 11 bases. The V gene's germline CDR1 is MNHEY and CDR2 SMNVEV (reference sequence). This CDR3 region has 15 residues. The junction had 6 bases not matched to a gene; V was cut back by 3 bases and J by 8 bases. The CDR3 region has the DNA TGTGCCAGCAGTTTCCGACTAGCGGGAAACTATGAGCAGTTCTTC. It yields the protein CASSFRLAGNYEQFF.

CDR3 sequence (DNA): TGTGCCAGCAGCCCGGACAGCCATGGCTACACCTTC. Translating it yields CASSPDSHGYTF. This chain uses TRBV6-2 or TRBV6-3 with TRBJ1-2; the D gene is possibly TRBD1 (6 bases). V lost 6 bases and J 6 bases, leaving 11 bases between the germline ends. This CDR3 has 12 residues. The germline CDR1 and CDR2 sequences are MNHEY and SVGEGT.

Many counts were recorded for this clonotype. The chain has TRBV15 and TRBJ2-1, with D perhaps TRBD1 (7 bases). The CDR3 spans 15 residues. The V and J ends lost 1 base and 8 bases respectively, with 15 bases between them. The germline gives CDR1 LNHNV, CDR2 YYDKDF (reference sequence). The CDR3 is CATSRGRGPRDEQFF. CDR3 DNA: TGTGCCACCAGCAGAGGGAGGGGGCCGAGGGATGAGCAGTTCTTC.

The V call is TRBV29-1, the J call TRBJ2-1; 12 bases are shared with TRBD2. With 2 bases clipped from V and 7 bases from J, the junction kept 3 bases outside the gene matches. The CDR3 covers 14 residues. Germline-derived CDR1 and CDR2 are SQVTM and ANQGSEA. The CDR3 protein is CSVERLAGGNEQFF. CDR3 coding DNA: TGCAGCGTTGAAAGGCTAGCGGGAGGGAATGAGCAGTTCTTC.

This clonotype showed up many times. This chain uses TRBV5-1 with TRBJ2-1, with 10 bases lining up with TRBD2. Germline V CDR1 and CDR2: SGHRS, YFSETQ. The CDR3 spans 15 residues. Trimming at V came to 0 bases and at J to 8 bases, leaving 5 bases not matched to a gene. CDR3: CASSLGTSGMDEQFF. DNA of the CDR3: TGCGCCAGCAGCTTGGGTACTAGCGGGATGGATGAGCAGTTCTTC.

This clonotype has at least ten counts. The CDR3 region has the DNA TGTGCCAGCACTCGGGACTGGGGACAAGAGACCCAGTACTTC. This translates into CASTRDWGQETQYF. The chain joins TRBV11-1 to TRBJ2-5; perhaps TRBD2 as D (6 bases). CDR1 is SGHAT, CDR2 FQDESV, per germline (reference sequence). The length of the CDR3 is 14 residues. The V end was cut by 7 bases, the J end by 2 bases, with 14 bases between.

V and J are TRBV7-2 and TRBJ2-5; the match to TRBD1 covers 7 bases. In germline, CDR1 is SGHTA, CDR2 FQGNSA. The CDR3 spans 13 residues. J was trimmed by 5 bases and V by 5 bases; bases with no gene match: 5. This CDR3 reads CASSRGGLETQYF. The CDR3 bases are TGTGCCAGCAGCCGAGGGGGCTTGGAGACCCAGTACTTC.

This clonotype has ten or more counts. This chain uses TRBV6-2 or TRBV6-3 with TRBJ2-4; 7 bases agree with TRBD1. Losses at the gene ends were 4 bases for V and 8 bases for J; bases not matched to a gene: 8. The germline V gene has CDR1 MNHEY and CDR2 SVGEGT. The CDR3 consists of 14 residues. CDR3 amino acids: CASSLDRVRDIQYF. In nucleotides, the CDR3 is TGTGCCAGCAGTTTAGACAGGGTACGGGACATTCAGTACTTC.

This clonotype was observed at least ten times. This chain uses TRBV12-3 or TRBV12-4 with TRBJ2-1; a weak D match, TRBD2 (5 bases). The CDR3 is made up of 15 amino acids. V gave up 6 bases and J gave up 2 bases, with 14 bases separating them. DNA of the CDR3: TGTGCCAGCAGCTCGGACTCGACGGCCTACAATGAGCAGTTCTTC. It encodes CASSSDSTAYNEQFF.

In this sample, this clonotype turned up many times. The rearrangement links TRBV7-9 to TRBJ2-5; 7 bases line up with TRBD2. J lost 4 bases, V lost 4 bases, and 3 bases had no gene match. Looked up from germline, CDR1 is SEHNR and CDR2 is FQNEAQ (reference sequence). This CDR3 has 13 residues. This CDR3 is CASSSTGGETQYF. DNA for the CDR3: TGTGCCAGCAGCTCCACGGGGGGAGAGACCCAGTACTTC.

This rearrangement joins TRBV12-3 or TRBV12-4 to TRBJ2-3; 10 nucleotides match TRBD2. V shed 4 bases and J 8 bases; nucleotides not matched to a gene: 9. The length of the CDR3 is 15 residues. The CDR3 DNA reads TGTGCCAGCAGTTCTGTCAGCGGGAGGGCCTCTACGCAGTATTTT. As protein: CASSSVSGRASTQYF.

This clonotype was observed at least ten times. The J gene is TRBJ2-7, the V gene TRBV3-1; D uncertain. Germline lookup yields CDR1 LGHDT and CDR2 YNNKEL (reference sequence). Trimming removed 1 base at V and 2 bases at J, with 9 bases between. This CDR3 spans 14 amino acids. In DNA, the CDR3 is TGTGCCAGCAGCCAAGCGCCTACAACCTACGAGCAGTACTTC. It yields the protein CASSQAPTTYEQYF.

This clonotype occurred many times. At one of its ends the junction is not consistent with the germline gene, which may arise from a read error. The chain uses TRBV12-3 or TRBV12-4 and TRBJ1-3; D is possibly TRBD1 (5 bases). There are 13 residues in the CDR3. Here the CDR3 reads CASSLFPEDTTYF. In DNA, the CDR3 is TGTGCCAGCAGTTTATTCCCGGAGGACACCACATATTTT.

The gene calls are TRBV24-1 and TRBJ1-4; D is unclear. V was clipped by 4 bases and J by 7 bases, with 3 bases between them. CDR3 length: 11 residues. Germline values: CDR1 KGHDR, CDR2 SFDVKD. In DNA form, the CDR3 reads TGTGCCACCAGTGAGCGTGAAAAACTGTTTTTT. It yields the protein CATSEREKLFF.

In this sample, this clonotype turned up many times. V gene TRBV2 combines with J gene TRBJ1-6; no firm D call. V was trimmed by 6 bases and J by 8 bases, leaving 11 bases between them. Germline CDR1 reads SNHLY; CDR2 reads FYNNEI. The CDR3 is 13 residues long. The CDR3 reads CASSTPGDSPLHF. CDR3 DNA: TGTGCCAGCAGCACCCCGGGAGATTCACCCCTCCACTTT.

The J gene is TRBJ2-5, the V gene TRBV28, with D perhaps TRBD2 (6 bases). The ends were cut back, 3 bases at V and 5 bases at J, with 10 bases in the middle. Looked up from germline, CDR1 is MDHEN and CDR2 is SYDVKM. CDR3 length equals 13 residues. For the CDR3, the DNA is TGTGCCAGCAGTTTTCCGGGAGTTGAGACCCAGTACTTC. This gives the protein CASSFPGVETQYF.

This clonotype was counted at least ten times. The rearrangement links TRBV29-1 to TRBJ2-1; 7 positions agree with TRBD2. The junction had 13 bases not matched to a gene; V was cut back by 3 bases and J by 5 bases. The CDR3 loop spans 16 amino acids. Germline V gives CDR1 SQVTM, CDR2 ANQGSEA. The CDR3 DNA sequence: TGCAGCGTTGAGGTCTGGCGGGAGAGATGGGACAATGAGCAGTTCTTC. Amino acids: CSVEVWRERWDNEQFF.

This clonotype was recorded at least ten times. The J gene is TRBJ2-3, the V gene TRBV18; 8 bases align to TRBD2. The trim removed 5 bases at V and 6 bases at J, leaving 7 bases unmatched. CDR3 length: 14 residues. Germline assignment: CDR1 KGHSH and CDR2 LQKENI. The DNA for the CDR3 is TGTGCCAGCTCAGCGACTAGCGAGAGGGATACGCAGTATTTT. Its protein is CASSATSERDTQYF. Full variable domain (rest looked up from reference TRBV18 and TRBJ2-3): NAGVMQNPRHLVRRRGQEARLRCSPMKGHSHVYWYRQLPEEGLKFMVYLQKENIIDESGMPKERFSAEFPKEGPSILRIQQVVRGDSAAYFCASSATSERDTQYFGPGTRLTVL.